The 32 T cell receptor beta chains below all came from one sample that was sequenced in a study of blood T cell repertoires in COVID-19. The method was immunoSEQ multiplex PCR; TCRdb's version includes in-frame clones alone and lacks a portion of them. The sample has about 120,000 clones; 75% to 85% are singletons. Sample: peripheral blood. The origin of the receptors is a human donor in a cohort sampled during active COVID-19.

The table lists this clone with a few counts. The rearrangement joins TRBV15 to TRBJ1-5; D gene ambiguous. Trimming took 0 bases from V and 1 from J, leaving 13 bases between them. Germline lookup yields CDR1 LNHNV and CDR2 YYDKDF (reference sequence). The CDR3 consists of 17 residues. Here the CDR3 DNA reads TGTGCCACCAGCAGAGAACTCCCCCTGGTCAGCAATCAGCCCCAGCATTTT. Protein sequence: CATSRELPLVSNQPQHF.

This clone was seen only a few times. The chain couples TRBV5-1 to TRBJ2-2; D call uncertain. This CDR3 is 15 amino acids long. The germline V gene has CDR1 SGHRS and CDR2 YFSETQ. The V gene lost 4 bases and the J gene lost 1 base, with 11 bases spanning the gap. The CDR3 DNA follows: TGCGCCAGCAGCCCCATGGGCCAGAACACCGGGGAGCTGTTTTTT. Protein product: CASSPMGQNTGELFF.

The chain recombines TRBV29-1 with TRBJ1-4; TRBD1 might be the D (6 bases). Germline values: CDR1 SQVTM, CDR2 ANQGSEA. CDR3 size: 12 residues. V shed 5 bases and J shed 5 bases, with 9 bases lying between them. CDR3 coding DNA: TGCAGCGTTCAGGGGTGGAATGAAAAACTGTTTTTT. Residues: CSVQGWNEKLFF.

The chain has TRBV10-3 and TRBJ1-5; D is ambiguous. Between the trimmed V and J ends, which lost 10 bases and 3 bases, there was a span of 19 bases. From germline, CDR1 is ENHRY and CDR2 SYGVKD. The CDR3 is 15 residues long. The chain's CDR3 is CATGYGGSDNQPQHF. Written as DNA, the CDR3 is TGTGCCACCGGGTACGGCGGGTCGGACAATCAGCCCCAGCATTTT.

The V gene is TRBV5-1, the J gene TRBJ2-3; possibly TRBD2 for D (7 bases). Trimming shortened V by 2 bases and J by 2 bases, and 9 bases separated the two germline ends. The CDR3 is made up of 14 amino acids. Germline V gene sequence: CDR1 SGHRS, CDR2 YFSETQ. The CDR3: CASSFAGATDTQYF. As DNA, the CDR3 is TGCGCCAGCAGCTTCGCGGGGGCCACAGATACGCAGTATTTT.

The chain joins TRBV27 to TRBJ1-5, with D possibly TRBD1 on 6 matching bases. Trimming took 6 bases from V and 2 from J, leaving 14 bases between them. Germline V gene sequence: CDR1 MNHEY, CDR2 SMNVEV (reference sequence). This CDR3 comprises 15 residues. The CDR3 DNA sequence: TGTGCCAGCAGGACGGGGGGGGGCGGCAATCAGCCCCAGCATTTT. Translated, it gives CASRTGGGGNQPQHF.

The CDR3 DNA follows: TGTGCCAGCAGCCAAGAGGGTCAGGGATATGGCTACACCTTC. Residues: CASSQEGQGYGYTF. V and J are TRBV14 and TRBJ1-2; D is possibly TRBD1 (5 bases). Germline-derived CDR1 and CDR2 are SGHDN and FVKESK. This CDR3 has 14 amino acids. The V and J ends lost 0 bases and 5 bases respectively, with 10 bases between them.

The chain couples TRBV6-5 to TRBJ2-3, with TRBD2 as a possible D gene (5 bases). The germline CDR1 and CDR2 sequences are MNHEY and SVGAGI. There are 13 residues in the CDR3. The V end was cut by 8 bases, the J end by 0 bases, with 9 bases between. The CDR3 loop reads CASASPSTDTQYF. The CDR3 DNA is TGTGCCAGCGCTAGCCCAAGCACAGATACGCAGTATTTT.

V is TRBV5-1 and J is TRBJ2-1; no clear D gene. Trimming took 0 bases from V and 8 from J, leaving 12 bases between them. The germline gives CDR1 SGHRS, CDR2 YFSETQ. The CDR3 is 14 amino acids. The CDR3 spells CASSLAEVADEQFF. In DNA form, the CDR3 reads TGCGCCAGCAGCTTGGCCGAGGTAGCCGATGAGCAGTTCTTC.

V usage is TRBV28 and J usage is TRBJ1-1; D gene ambiguous. CDR1 and CDR2 (germline): MDHEN, SYDVKM. Trimming took 4 bases from V and 1 from J, leaving 13 bases between them. The length of the CDR3 is 15 residues. Here the CDR3 reads CASSSPNRANTEAFF. CDR3 nucleotide sequence: TGTGCCAGCAGTTCCCCGAATCGAGCGAACACTGAAGCTTTCTTT.

The chain joins TRBV6-1 to TRBJ2-2; D remains unclear. CDR1 MNHNS and CDR2 SASEGT come from the germline V gene. Deletions cut 3 bases from V and 9 bases from J, with 5 bases between. The CDR3 has 11 residues. The CDR3: CASSDPWELFF. The CDR3 DNA sequence: TGTGCCAGCAGTGACCCCTGGGAGCTGTTTTTT.

The genes are TRBV5-5 and TRBJ1-2, with TRBD1 as a possible D gene (6 bases). CDR1 and CDR2 (germline): SGHKS, YYEKEE (reference sequence). V was cut by 7 bases and J by 1 base, with 11 bases left in between. The CDR3 consists of 13 residues. The CDR3 sequence: CASGRTVNYGYTF. As DNA, the CDR3 is TGTGCCAGCGGGCGGACAGTTAACTATGGCTACACCTTC.

The rearrangement joins TRBV7-9 to TRBJ2-3; no clear D. The CDR3 has 13 residues. Germline V gene sequence: CDR1 SEHNR, CDR2 FQNEAQ (reference sequence). With 2 bases removed from V and 3 bases from J, the gap between germline ends came to 6 bases. The CDR3 protein is CASSLSFTDTQYF. The CDR3 DNA reads as TGTGCCAGCAGCTTATCTTTTACAGATACGCAGTATTTT.

The V and J genes are TRBV19 and TRBJ1-4; TRBD1 matches at 7 bases. CDR3 size: 14 residues. Germline V lookup: CDR1 LNHDA, CDR2 SQIVND (reference sequence). V shed 3 bases and J 3 bases; nucleotides not matched to a gene: 1. The CDR3 sequence is CASSMTGPNEKLFF. CDR3 nucleotides: TGTGCCAGTAGTATGACAGGGCCTAATGAAAAACTGTTTTTT.

This chain uses TRBV19 with TRBJ1-1; D is undetermined. Trimming removed 6 bases from V and 1 base from J, with 9 bases in between. Per the germline V gene, CDR1 is LNHDA and CDR2 is SQIVND (reference sequence). This CDR3 spans 13 amino acids. DNA of the CDR3: TGTGCCAGTAGCCCGACACAGAACACTGAAGCTTTCTTT. Translation: CASSPTQNTEAFF.

The V and J genes are TRBV3-1 (or the pseudogene TRBV3-2) and TRBJ1-4; the match to TRBD1 covers 8 bases. Germline V gene lookup returns CDR1 LGHDT and CDR2 YNNKEL (reference sequence). Germline trimming cut 2 bases from V and 6 bases from J; bases unmatched to any gene: 11. This CDR3 comprises 17 residues. The CDR3, as DNA: TGTGCCAGCAGCCAACGGGAAGGGAGGACAGGGTATGAAAAACTGTTTTTT. As protein: CASSQREGRTGYEKLFF.

The J gene is TRBJ2-2, the V gene TRBV19; maybe TRBD2 (6 bases). Germline CDR1 is LNHDA and CDR2 is SQIVND (reference sequence). CDR3 length equals 15 residues. V was pared by 5 bases and J by 8 bases, with 18 bases between. The DNA for the CDR3 is TGTGCCAGTAGTCCGTTCGCGGGGCGCACAGGGGAGCTGTTTTTT. Encoded protein: CASSPFAGRTGELFF.

This clone was picked up a small number of times. This chain uses TRBV29-1 with TRBJ1-1; D might be TRBD1 (6 bases). This CDR3 region has 16 residues. Germline V lookup: CDR1 SQVTM, CDR2 ANQGSEA. The V gene lost 7 bases and the J gene lost 4 bases, with 25 bases spanning the gap. The CDR3 bases are TGCAGCGGGAGCGGGACAACTACTCGAGGTGGCACTGAAGCTTTCTTT. Amino acid sequence: CSGSGTTTRGGTEAFF.

This clone was counted a single time. The chain carries TRBV6-5 and TRBJ2-7; TRBD2 might be the D (6 bases). Germline loops: CDR1 MNHEY, CDR2 SVGAGI. The germline V and J ends were trimmed by 6 bases and 2 bases, with 14 bases remaining between them. The CDR3 contains 14 residues. This CDR3 reads CASSKLTGAYEQYF. The CDR3 DNA is TGTGCCAGCAGCAAACTGACGGGAGCCTACGAGCAGTACTTC.

This chain joins TRBV5-5 and TRBJ2-7; 9 bases align to TRBD1. The CDR3 length is 17 residues. Losses at the gene ends were 0 bases for V and 0 bases for J; bases not matched to a gene: 7. Looked up from germline, CDR1 is SGHKS and CDR2 is YYEKEE (reference sequence). In DNA form, the CDR3 reads TGTGCCAGCAGCTTGGGGGGCGGGACAGGGTCCTCCTACGAGCAGTACTTC. It yields the protein CASSLGGGTGSSYEQYF.

J is TRBJ1-2 and V is TRBV5-4; the match to TRBD1 covers 7 bases. The length of the CDR3 is 14 residues. Germline V gene sequence: CDR1 SGHNT, CDR2 YYREEE (reference sequence). Trimming removed 4 bases from V and 5 bases from J; junction bases left unmatched: 8. CDR3 residues: CASSLAGTAYGYTF. The CDR3 nucleotides are TGTGCCAGCAGCCTGGCCGGGACAGCGTATGGCTACACCTTC.

The chain links TRBV6-5 to TRBJ2-2; D uncertain. The CDR3 length is 12 residues. The germline CDR1 and CDR2 sequences are MNHEY and SVGAGI. Trimming shortened V by 2 bases and J by 6 bases, and 4 bases separated the two germline ends. This CDR3 reads CASSYLPGELFF. CDR3 nucleotide sequence: TGTGCCAGCAGTTACCTCCCCGGGGAGCTGTTTTTT.

The chain carries TRBV5-1 and TRBJ2-5; 13 bases line up with TRBD2. The V and J ends lost 0 bases and 5 bases, in that order; junction bases with no gene match: 7. The V gene's germline CDR1 is SGHRS and CDR2 YFSETQ. The CDR3 contains 17 residues. The chain's CDR3 is CASSLALGLAGAETQYF. The CDR3 DNA reads TGCGCCAGCAGCTTGGCCCTTGGACTAGCGGGGGCGGAGACCCAGTACTTC. The full variable domain, with the rest looked up from reference TRBV5-1 and TRBJ2-5, is KAGVTQTPRYLIKTRGQQVTLSCSPISGHRSVSWYQQTPGQGLQFLFEYFSETQRNKGNFPGRFSGRQFSNSRSEMNVSTLELGDSALYLCASSLALGLAGAETQYFGPGTRLLVL.

The table lists this clone with a count of one. V and J are TRBV6-1 and TRBJ1-6; 8 positions match TRBD1. The trim removed 3 bases at V and 7 bases at J, leaving 5 bases unmatched. The germline V gene has CDR1 MNHNS and CDR2 SASEGT. The CDR3 has 15 residues. The CDR3 region has the DNA TGTGCCAGCAGTGACCCACAGGGGGTCAATTCACCCCTCCACTTT. Encoded protein: CASSDPQGVNSPLHF.

The CDR3 bases are TGTGCCAGCAAGGGGGACGGACTGAACACTGAAGCTTTCTTT. This sequence encodes CASKGDGLNTEAFF. The rearrangement links TRBV2 to TRBJ1-1; D possibly corresponds to TRBD1 (6 bases). Germline assignment: CDR1 SNHLY and CDR2 FYNNEI. The CDR3 has 14 residues. V was clipped by 7 bases and J by 0 bases, with 12 bases between them.

V usage is TRBV20-1 and J usage is TRBJ2-7, with D uncertain. The CDR3 spans 11 residues. V lost 6 bases, J lost 5 bases, and 11 bases lay in between. Germline V gives CDR1 DFQATT, CDR2 SNEGSKA (reference sequence). CDR3 sequence: CSASLRDEQYF. The CDR3 nucleotides read TGCAGTGCCTCCCTCCGGGACGAGCAGTACTTC.

This clone was found a few times. This chain links TRBV28 with TRBJ2-7, with 7 bases matching TRBD2. The CDR3 runs to 19 residues. The germline gives CDR1 MDHEN, CDR2 SYDVKM. Trimming at V came to 3 bases and at J to 0 bases, leaving 17 bases not matched to a gene. CDR3: CASSFKRDGSVLSSYEQYF. The CDR3 DNA is TGTGCCAGCAGTTTCAAGCGGGATGGGTCGGTTTTGTCCTCCTACGAGCAGTACTTC.

The CDR3 coding sequence is TGTGCCAGTAGTACCACTAGCGGGGTGCGGGAGACCCAGTACTTC. Its translation: CASSTTSGVRETQYF. The J gene is TRBJ2-5, the V gene TRBV19; TRBD2 agrees at 10 bases. Germline CDR1 and CDR2: LNHDA and SQIVND (reference sequence). J was trimmed by 5 bases and V by 4 bases; bases with no gene match: 7. The length of the CDR3 is 15 residues.

The rearrangement joins TRBV19 to TRBJ2-5, with 8 bases aligning to TRBD1. CDR1 and CDR2 (germline): LNHDA, SQIVND (reference sequence). The V gene end was trimmed by 2 bases and the J gene end by 1 base; junction bases not matched to a gene: 12. This CDR3 is built from 18 residues. The CDR3 region is CASSISYQGAGSQETQYF. CDR3 sequence (DNA): TGTGCCAGTAGTATATCCTACCAGGGGGCGGGGAGCCAAGAGACCCAGTACTTC.

V and J are TRBV28 and TRBJ2-2; 9 positions agree with TRBD1. The CDR3 totals 14 residues. CDR1 is MDHEN and CDR2 is SYDVKM in the germline V gene. The ends lost 6 bases at V and 7 bases at J; junction bases unmatched: 6. The CDR3 is CASSSGTGHGELFF. The CDR3 DNA reads as TGTGCCAGCAGCTCCGGGACAGGGCACGGGGAGCTGTTTTTT.

This chain links TRBV13 with TRBJ2-1, with 10 bases fitting TRBD2. V was pared by 0 bases and J by 9 bases, with 2 bases of the junction left unmatched. This CDR3 region has 14 residues. Looked up from germline, CDR1 is PRHDT and CDR2 is FYEKMQ (reference sequence). This CDR3 is CASSLGLAGVEQFF. DNA for the CDR3: TGTGCCAGCAGCTTAGGCCTAGCGGGGGTTGAGCAGTTCTTC.

The chain is built from TRBV5-4 and TRBJ2-1; 8 nucleotides align to TRBD2. The CDR3 runs to 15 residues. Germline V gives CDR1 SGHNT, CDR2 YYREEE (reference sequence). With V trimmed by 1 base and J by 7 bases, 7 bases remained unmatched. CDR3 sequence reads: CASSLPAGDLNEQFF. In nucleotides, the CDR3 is TGTGCCAGCAGCTTGCCAGCGGGGGATTTGAATGAGCAGTTCTTC.